This T cell receptor (beta chain) was captured by sequencing in a study of post-analysis software for immune sequencing data (dated by TCRdb to between 2014 and 2017). Broadly, across the study: Disease courses on record covered relapsing-remitting, secondary progressive and progressive-relapsing multiple sclerosis, though some patients had no subtype annotation. The patient repertoires were compared against about 10 previously published healthy control repertoires obtained from donors aged about 6 to 27 years. A subset of samples was prepared in parallel using single-end sample barcoding, then pooled and co-amplified after Illumina adapter ligation. The full study reports these points: Multiple sclerosis patients had significantly lower normalized Chao1 diversity than controls, a result that suggests substantial peripheral T-cell clonal expansion. Direct clustering with F measure showed strong co-clustering of samples prepared in the same batch, prompting a batch-effect correction. Significantly higher frequencies in patients than in controls were found for about 5 TRBV segments, including TRBV5-6, TRBV5-1 and TRBV20-1. The multiple sclerosis patient group was slightly younger than the control group.

The junction shows trimming of 4 bases on V and 5 bases on J, and the gene matches do not reach 11 bases of it. According to the germline V gene, CDR1 reads SGHRS and CDR2 reads YFSETQ. The CDR3 goes from the cysteine to the phenylalanine over 17 residues. The retained sequence is limited to the CDR3, 51 bases, with the frame set at the first base. TCR beta repertoires were profiled from peripheral blood of roughly 13 young patients with multiple sclerosis to demonstrate the VDJtools post-analysis software. The multiple sclerosis patients were children and adolescents ranging in age from roughly 6 to 16 years. Comment on this clonotype: What antigen it recognizes has not been identified. Base quality data are lacking; no much larger clone is found one base away.

The library was obtained by PCR. Instrument used: Illumina HiSeq 2500. Unique molecular identifiers were incorporated into TCR beta cDNA libraries to reduce PCR and sequencing biases. Every 1 to 10 million input T cells yielded approximately 500,000 cDNA molecules, meaning each molecule approximated one T cell. The patient libraries were prepared and sequenced using the same protocol as the earlier healthy control dataset. Samples belonging to the same batch were prepared together, multiplexed and sequenced on a shared HiSeq lane. In the original analysis: Raw barcoded reads were processed with MIGEC, discarding single-read molecular identifier groups before consensus assembly and CDR3 extraction. VDJtools was used for post-analysis of the clonotype tables, and diversity was normalized by down-sampling every dataset to the size of the smallest sample. To correct batch-related cross-sample contamination, repertoire overlap clustering matched CDR3 amino acid sequences but not nucleotide sequences. TCRdb itself trimmed the public reads at Q25 with fastp, ran MiXCR and retained productive beta chains. Identical CDR3 proteins give one entry, which carries the most common genes and DNA. The V and J calls here are based on TCRdb, not the publication. Counted in this sample were 750,000 to 950,000 distinct CDR3 sequences; approximately 53% of them appeared once. The ten largest make up 4.6% of the sample.

This receptor was obtained from a girl aged 10-17 years with multiple sclerosis. The V gene is TRBV5-1 and the J gene is TRBJ2-5, with 13 bases matching TRBD2. The sequenced sample was blood. The encoded CDR3 is CASSPGTSGAGWETQYF. The nucleotide sequence is TGCGCCAGCAGCCCCGGGACTAGCGGGGCAGGATGGGAGACCCAGTACTTC.